The next 13 T cell receptor beta chains were all read from a single sample in a study of blood T cell repertoires in COVID-19. Sequencing used immunoSEQ multiplex PCR; TCRdb keeps in-frame clones, though not all of them. The sample holds about 250,000 clones, over 75% seen once. Input material: peripheral blood. The receptors here all came from an elderly woman with acute or convalescent COVID-19.

This clone showed up just once. V is TRBV7-8 and J is TRBJ2-5; 8 bases map to TRBD1. CDR3 length: 17 residues. From germline, CDR1 is SGHVS and CDR2 FQNEAQ. Trimming removed 1 base from V and 2 bases from J; junction bases left unmatched: 9. The CDR3 reads CASSLEFSHRGQETQYF. The CDR3 DNA is TGTGCCAGCAGCTTAGAGTTTTCCCACAGGGGGCAAGAGACCCAGTACTTC.

The chain recombines TRBV7-9 with TRBJ2-1; the match to TRBD2 covers 8 bases. The V gene's germline CDR1 is SEHNR and CDR2 FQNEAQ (reference sequence). Losses at the gene ends were 5 bases for V and 0 bases for J; bases not matched to a gene: 9. The CDR3 is 17 residues long. The CDR3 spells CASSPKGLAGSYNEQFF. The CDR3 nucleotides read TGTGCCAGCAGCCCAAAGGGGCTAGCGGGCTCCTACAATGAGCAGTTCTTC.

The rearrangement uses TRBV18 and TRBJ2-7, with TRBD2 matching 9 bases. V gave up 5 bases and J gave up 2 bases; unmatched junction bases: 7. Germline V gene sequence: CDR1 KGHSH, CDR2 LQKENI. This CDR3 has 15 amino acids. CDR3 sequence (DNA): TGTGCCAGCTCAGCCGGGACTAGCTCCACCTACGAGCAGTACTTC. Protein sequence: CASSAGTSSTYEQYF.

The chain recombines TRBV19 with TRBJ2-4; tentatively, D is TRBD2 (5 bases). Trimming pared 4 bases from V and 1 base from J, leaving 17 bases between. Germline lookup yields CDR1 LNHDA and CDR2 SQIVND (reference sequence). The CDR3 has 17 residues. DNA for the CDR3: TGTGCCAGTAGTACTGTAAGAGGGATCGGGGCCAAAAACATTCAGTACTTC. It yields the protein CASSTVRGIGAKNIQYF.

This sequence joins TRBV3-1 (or the pseudogene TRBV3-2) and TRBJ1-1, with a possible D match to TRBD1 (6 bases). From germline, CDR1 is LGHDT and CDR2 YNNKEL (reference sequence). The ends were cut back, 2 bases at V and 4 bases at J, with 8 bases in the middle. The CDR3 contains 13 residues. The CDR3 bases are TGTGCCAGCAGCCAACAACAGGGCACTGAAGCTTTCTTT. Encoded protein: CASSQQQGTEAFF.

The chain links TRBV5-1 to TRBJ2-3; TRBD2 agrees at 8 bases. V lost 5 bases to trimming and J lost 4 bases; unmatched junction nucleotides: 9. This CDR3 is built from 15 residues. Germline CDR1 reads SGHRS; CDR2 reads YFSETQ. The CDR3: CASRSSGNVADTQYF. For the CDR3, the DNA is TGCGCCAGCAGAAGTAGCGGGAATGTGGCAGATACGCAGTATTTT.

There are a few counts of this clone. This chain connects TRBV5-1 to TRBJ2-2, with a weak D call TRBD2 (5 bases). V was cut by 2 bases and J by 5 bases, with 13 bases left in between. CDR1 is SGHRS and CDR2 is YFSETQ in the germline V gene. The CDR3 is 15 amino acids. The CDR3 protein is CASSFNGVDTGELFF. The CDR3 DNA sequence: TGCGCCAGCAGCTTCAACGGGGTAGATACCGGGGAGCTGTTTTTT. The whole variable domain, remainder taken from reference TRBV5-1 and TRBJ2-2, is KAGVTQTPRYLIKTRGQQVTLSCSPISGHRSVSWYQQTPGQGLQFLFEYFSETQRNKGNFPGRFSGRQFSNSRSEMNVSTLELGDSALYLCASSFNGVDTGELFFGEGSRLTVL.

This clone has only a few counts. The genes are TRBV5-5 and TRBJ2-1; the D gene is possibly TRBD2 (5 bases). The CDR3 has 15 amino acids. V was shortened by 0 bases and J by 3 bases, with 10 bases between the two germline ends. Per the germline V gene, CDR1 is SGHKS and CDR2 is YYEKEE (reference sequence). CDR3 DNA sequence: TGTGCCAGCAGCTTGGAGGGAGAAGGCTACAATGAGCAGTTCTTC. Residues: CASSLEGEGYNEQFF.

J is TRBJ1-4 and V is TRBV6-5; 7 bases are a match to TRBD1. Germline V gene data show CDR1 as MNHEY and CDR2 as SVGAGI. V shed 8 bases, J shed 8 bases, and the junction held 8 bases outside the gene matches. CDR3 length equals 13 residues. In DNA form, the CDR3 reads TGTGCCAGCCGGAGACAGGGTATCGAAAAACTGTTTTTT. Translation: CASRRQGIEKLFF.

Remarks on this clone: Relative to the germline gene, one junction end is altered; a read error may explain this. The rearrangement uses TRBV19 and TRBJ2-5, with a weak D call TRBD2 (5 bases). The CDR3 runs 14 residues. Germline V lookup: CDR1 LNHDA, CDR2 SQIVND (reference sequence). The CDR3 nucleotides read TGTGCCAGTAGTACTCGGACGGGGAAAGAGATCCAGTACTTC. Translated: CASSTRTGKEIQYF.

The chain employs TRBV28 and TRBJ2-7; 8 bases line up with TRBD2. J gave up 2 bases and V 3 bases, and 9 bases lay outside the gene matches. CDR1 is MDHEN, CDR2 SYDVKM, per germline. This CDR3 contains 16 residues. The DNA for the CDR3 is TGTGCCAGCAGTTTTGCCAGCGGGAGATCCCCCTACGAGCAGTACTTC. As protein: CASSFASGRSPYEQYF.

The rearrangement joins TRBV13 to TRBJ1-1; D ambiguous. Trimming shortened V by 2 bases and J by 0 bases, and 10 bases separated the two germline ends. This CDR3 has 15 amino acids. Per germline, CDR1 PRHDT and CDR2 FYEKMQ (reference sequence). CDR3 amino acids: CASSLNQNLNTEAFF. CDR3 nucleotide sequence: TGTGCCAGCAGCTTAAATCAGAATCTGAACACTGAAGCTTTCTTT.

CDR3 residues: CSARSGYEQYF. The CDR3 nucleotides read TGCAGTGCTCGCTCCGGGTACGAGCAGTACTTC. The J gene is TRBJ2-7, the V gene TRBV20-1; D unclear. The CDR3 extends over 11 amino acids. The V gene's germline CDR1 is DFQATT and CDR2 SNEGSKA (reference sequence). The ends were cut back, 5 bases at V and 4 bases at J, with 9 bases in the middle.